The 26 T cell receptor beta chains in this list originate from one sample, sequenced in a study of technical replicates of blood from a few donors. The method was immunoSEQ multiplex PCR; TCRdb's version includes in-frame clones alone and lacks a portion of them. The data hold around 83,000 clones, with 80% to 95% observed a single time. Sequenced input: T cells isolated from PBMCs. The receptor set was obtained from a human donor in good health. Some clones in this sample may be carry-over from other donors' samples.

The chain couples TRBV29-1 to TRBJ2-2; TRBD2 agrees at 12 bases. V gave up 7 bases and J gave up 7 bases; unmatched junction bases: 4. This CDR3 comprises 13 residues. Germline values: CDR1 SQVTM, CDR2 ANQGSEA. CDR3 sequence: CSAGLAGYGELFF. DNA for the CDR3: TGCAGCGCAGGACTAGCGGGATACGGGGAGCTGTTTTTT.

The V and J genes are TRBV7-6 and TRBJ2-1, with a possible D match to TRBD1 (7 bases). V lost 5 bases and J 9 bases, leaving 14 bases between the germline ends. Germline loops: CDR1 SGHVS, CDR2 FNYEAQ. The CDR3 extends over 13 amino acids. The CDR3 loop reads CASSVPGGREQFF. The CDR3 DNA sequence: TGTGCCAGCAGCGTCCCAGGGGGGCGTGAGCAGTTCTTC. Looking up the rest from reference TRBV7-6 and TRBJ2-1 gives the full variable domain: GAGVSQSPRYKVTKRGQDVALRCDPISGHVSLYWYRQALGQGPEFLTYFNYEAQQDKSGLPNDRFSAERPEGSISTLTIQRTEQRDSAMYRCASSVPGGREQFFGPGTRLTVL.

This chain connects TRBV10-3 to TRBJ1-1; possible D gene TRBD1, 5 bases. Germline V gene data show CDR1 as ENHRY and CDR2 as SYGVKD. The CDR3 loop spans 12 amino acids. The V end was cut by 2 bases, the J end by 6 bases, with 7 bases between. In DNA form, the CDR3 reads TGTGCCATCAGTGAGGAACAGGCTGAAGCTTTCTTT. Translating gives CAISEEQAEAFF.

The chain recombines TRBV5-4 with TRBJ2-7; TRBD1 is a possible D gene (6 bases). There are 12 residues in the CDR3. CDR1 SGHNT and CDR2 YYREEE come from the germline V gene (reference sequence). Trimming left V 3 bases short and J 3 bases short, with 7 bases between. DNA of the CDR3: TGTGCCAGCAGCTCGGACAGCTACGAGCAGTACTTC. Residues: CASSSDSYEQYF.

The chain's CDR3 is CASSEHRGNYGYTF. The DNA for the CDR3 is TGTGCCAGCAGTGAACACAGGGGAAACTATGGCTACACCTTC. The V call is TRBV25-1, the J call TRBJ1-2; TRBD1 matches 7 bases. The trim removed 2 bases at V and 2 bases at J, leaving 2 bases unmatched. Looked up from germline, CDR1 is MGHDK and CDR2 is SYGVNS. CDR3 length equals 14 residues.

The chain is built from TRBV7-6 and TRBJ2-1; 10 positions match TRBD2. Germline loops: CDR1 SGHVS, CDR2 FNYEAQ. Unmatched junction bases numbered 11, after V lost 5 bases and J lost 7 bases. The CDR3 totals 16 residues. DNA of the CDR3: TGTGCCAGCAGCGCCTCAGCGGGAGGGCCCTCTAATGAGCAGTTCTTC. This encodes CASSASAGGPSNEQFF.

This chain uses TRBV6-5 with TRBJ1-2, with D uncertain. Looked up from germline, CDR1 is MNHEY and CDR2 is SVGAGI. V dropped 4 bases and J dropped 5 bases, with 8 bases sitting between them. This CDR3 has 12 residues. As DNA, the CDR3 is TGTGCCAGCAGTTCCTTAGAGTATGGCTACACCTTC. Translated: CASSSLEYGYTF.

This clone was seen only once. V is TRBV19 and J is TRBJ1-4; the D gene is possibly TRBD1 (6 bases). This CDR3 spans 15 amino acids. With 8 bases removed from V and 4 bases from J, the gap between germline ends came to 17 bases. Germline V gene lookup returns CDR1 LNHDA and CDR2 SQIVND (reference sequence). The CDR3 spells CASAEIQGNNEKLFF. The CDR3 DNA reads as TGTGCCAGTGCTGAAATACAGGGAAATAATGAAAAACTGTTTTTT. Variable domain in full (rest from reference TRBV19 and TRBJ1-4): DGGITQSPKYLFRKEGQNVTLSCEQNLNHDAMYWYRQDPGQGLRLIYYSQIVNDFQKGDIAEGYSVSREKKESFPLTVTSAQKNPTAFYLCASAEIQGNNEKLFFGSGTQLSVL.

V and J are TRBV5-1 and TRBJ1-2; 9 nucleotides line up with TRBD1. The CDR3 length is 16 residues. Germline CDR1 is SGHRS and CDR2 is YFSETQ. V dropped 2 bases and J dropped 6; count of bases not matched to a gene: 11. CDR3 sequence: CASSFPGQGQGDGYTF. The CDR3 nucleotides are TGCGCCAGCAGCTTCCCCGGACAGGGGCAGGGGGATGGCTACACCTTC.

The CDR3 coding sequence is TGCGCCAGCAGCCAAGATGGGTTGGACCGGGGACAGCCCCAGCATTTT. Translation: CASSQDGLDRGQPQHF. This rearrangement joins TRBV4-3 to TRBJ1-5; D is ambiguous. CDR3 length: 16 amino acids. Trimming cost V 0 bases and J 7 bases, with 16 bases left between them. Germline assignment: CDR1 LGHNA and CDR2 YSLEER.

This clone was counted only a few times. The DNA for the CDR3 is TGTGCCAGCAGTGAAGAAGTAGGGGCTGAAGCTTTCTTT. It specifies CASSEEVGAEAFF. The V gene is TRBV2, the J gene TRBJ1-1, with D tentatively TRBD1 (5 bases). V was shortened by 1 base and J by 6 bases, with 9 bases between the two germline ends. The CDR3 spans 13 residues. CDR1 and CDR2 (germline): SNHLY, FYNNEI.

This sequence joins TRBV15 and TRBJ2-7; possible D gene TRBD2, 5 bases. The length of the CDR3 is 14 residues. Germline loops: CDR1 LNHNV, CDR2 YYDKDF (reference sequence). The V and J ends lost 4 bases and 3 bases respectively, with 13 bases between them. This CDR3 is CATSIPDGGYEQYF. CDR3 bases: TGTGCCACCAGCATACCGGACGGAGGCTACGAGCAGTACTTC.

This clone was detected once. The V and J genes are TRBV6-4 and TRBJ2-7, with 10 bases lining up with TRBD2. V dropped 4 bases and J dropped 2; count of bases not matched to a gene: 8. Germline CDR1 reads MRHNA; CDR2 reads SNTAGT. CDR3 length: 16 residues. The CDR3 loop is CASSVPSGSKTYEQYF. DNA for the CDR3: TGTGCCAGCAGTGTCCCTAGCGGGAGTAAAACCTACGAGCAGTACTTC.

The rearrangement joins TRBV2 to TRBJ2-1; 9 positions agree with TRBD1. The V segment lost 2 bases and the J segment 7 bases; nucleotides outside the gene matches: 6. The CDR3 runs 15 residues. The germline V gene has CDR1 SNHLY and CDR2 FYNNEI. The CDR3 protein is CASSETGTGYNEQFF. The CDR3 DNA reads TGTGCCAGCAGTGAAACCGGGACAGGGTATAATGAGCAGTTCTTC.

The V and J genes are TRBV6-5 and TRBJ2-1; a possible D gene is TRBD1 (5 bases). Germline V gene sequence: CDR1 MNHEY, CDR2 SVGAGI. V shed 8 bases and J shed 4 bases, with 18 bases lying between them. CDR3 length: 15 amino acids. CDR3 amino acids: CASCLRGAFYNEQFF. The CDR3 DNA follows: TGTGCCAGCTGCCTCCGTGGGGCGTTTTACAATGAGCAGTTCTTC.

The V call is TRBV5-1, the J call TRBJ2-7; 9 bases are a match to TRBD1. The CDR3 is 14 residues long. The trim removed 2 bases at V and 2 bases at J, leaving 2 bases unmatched. Germline V gives CDR1 SGHRS, CDR2 YFSETQ. CDR3 sequence: CASSLDRGAYEQYF. DNA for the CDR3: TGCGCCAGCAGCTTAGACAGGGGGGCCTACGAGCAGTACTTC.

This chain links TRBV6-1 with TRBJ2-2, with 7 bases aligning to TRBD1. The V and J ends lost 3 bases and 7 bases, in that order; junction bases with no gene match: 11. CDR3 length: 16 residues. The V gene's germline CDR1 is MNHNS and CDR2 SASEGT. The CDR3 DNA is TGTGCCAGCAGTGAGGAATTATACAGGGGAATCGGGGAGCTGTTTTTT. This translates into CASSEELYRGIGELFF.

The chain recombines TRBV25-1 with TRBJ2-2, with TRBD2 matching 7 bases. The length of the CDR3 is 15 residues. Germline loops: CDR1 MGHDK, CDR2 SYGVNS. Trimming cost V 6 bases and J 0 bases; bases outside gene matches: 4. The CDR3 protein is CASRASGTNTGELFF. In DNA form, the CDR3 reads TGTGCCAGCAGAGCTAGCGGTACGAACACCGGGGAGCTGTTTTTT.

This clone appeared a single time. Here the CDR3 DNA reads TGTGCCAGCAGCTTCGGTGGGGGCCGACTAAACACTGAAGCTTTCTTT. Residues: CASSFGGGRLNTEAFF. The chain has TRBV11-2 and TRBJ1-1; TRBD1 might be the D (6 bases). Germline V gives CDR1 SGHAT, CDR2 FQNNGV. CDR3 length: 16 amino acids. The ends were cut back, 3 bases at V and 2 bases at J, with 16 bases in the middle.

In this sample, this clone turned up a few times. The chain employs TRBV9 and TRBJ1-1; no clear D. Germline values: CDR1 SGDLS, CDR2 YYNGEE. CDR3 length: 14 amino acids. V gave up 1 base and J gave up 0 bases, with 7 bases separating them. The CDR3 loop is CASSVHHMNTEAFF. The CDR3 DNA sequence: TGTGCCAGCAGCGTACATCACATGAACACTGAAGCTTTCTTT.

This chain joins TRBV2 and TRBJ2-1; TRBD2 is a possible D gene (5 bases). The CDR3 has 12 amino acids. Trimming removed 7 bases at V and 9 bases at J, with 13 bases between. Germline V gene data show CDR1 as SNHLY and CDR2 as FYNNEI. CDR3 in DNA: TGTGCCAGCACTATACTAGATATTGAGCAGTTCTTC. Amino acids: CASTILDIEQFF. Full variable domain (remainder filled in from reference TRBV2 and TRBJ2-1): EPEVTQTPSHQVTQMGQEVILRCVPISNHLYFYWYRQILGQKVEFLVSFYNNEISEKSEIFDDQFSVERPDGSNFTLKIRSTKLEDSAMYFCASTILDIEQFFGPGTRLTVL.

The J gene is TRBJ1-1, the V gene TRBV29-1; D is possibly TRBD1 (6 bases). CDR1 is SQVTM, CDR2 ANQGSEA, per germline. This CDR3 spans 12 amino acids. The V gene lost 7 bases and the J gene lost 3 bases, with 12 bases spanning the gap. CDR3 sequence: CSARQEYTEAFF. DNA of the CDR3: TGCAGCGCGAGACAGGAGTACACTGAAGCTTTCTTT.

This clone has only one observation. This chain links TRBV7-6 with TRBJ2-3, with 7 positions matching TRBD1. This CDR3 contains 16 residues. Germline trimming cut 1 base from V and 1 base from J; bases unmatched to any gene: 5. Germline values: CDR1 SGHVS, CDR2 FNYEAQ. CDR3 in DNA: TGTGCCAGCAGCTTAGGTAGTGACAGGGGCACAGATACGCAGTATTTT. As protein: CASSLGSDRGTDTQYF.

V gene TRBV28 combines with J gene TRBJ2-7; 8 nucleotides agree with TRBD1. Trimming took 3 bases from V and 2 from J; bases not matched to a gene: 12. Per germline, CDR1 MDHEN and CDR2 SYDVKM. CDR3 length equals 17 residues. The CDR3 sequence is CASSFSLTGGLTYEQYF. CDR3 sequence (DNA): TGTGCCAGCAGTTTCTCTCTAACAGGGGGGTTAACCTACGAGCAGTACTTC.

The J gene is TRBJ2-1, the V gene TRBV28; D not certain. The length of the CDR3 is 14 residues. Trimming cost V 3 bases and J 6 bases, with 12 bases left between them. CDR1 and CDR2 from the germline V gene are MDHEN and SYDVKM. The CDR3 DNA reads TGTGCCAGCAGTTTTCTCTACCTTCGCAATGAGCAGTTCTTC. Amino acids: CASSFLYLRNEQFF.

The chain employs TRBV7-3 and TRBJ2-1; possible D gene TRBD2, 6 bases. This CDR3 is built from 17 residues. The germline V gene encodes CDR1 SGHTA and CDR2 FQGTGA. Between the trimmed V and J ends, which lost 6 bases and 4 bases, there was a span of 22 bases. CDR3 in amino acids: CASSLNAGTRGYNEQFF. In DNA, the CDR3 is TGTGCCAGCAGTCTCAATGCAGGGACCCGGGGGTACAATGAGCAGTTCTTC.